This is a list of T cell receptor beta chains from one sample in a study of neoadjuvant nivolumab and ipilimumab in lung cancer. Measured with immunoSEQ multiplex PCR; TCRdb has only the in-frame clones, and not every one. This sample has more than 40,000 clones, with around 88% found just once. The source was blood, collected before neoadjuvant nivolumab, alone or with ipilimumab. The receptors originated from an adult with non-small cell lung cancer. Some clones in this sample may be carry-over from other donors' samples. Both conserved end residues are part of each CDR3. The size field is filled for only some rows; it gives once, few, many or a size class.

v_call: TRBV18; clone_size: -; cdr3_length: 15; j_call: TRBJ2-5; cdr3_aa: CASSPTRTGSETQYF
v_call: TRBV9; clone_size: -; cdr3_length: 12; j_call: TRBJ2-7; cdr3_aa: CASGGSSHEQYF
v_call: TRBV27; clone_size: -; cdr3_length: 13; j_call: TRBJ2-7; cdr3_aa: CASSLLSSYEQYF
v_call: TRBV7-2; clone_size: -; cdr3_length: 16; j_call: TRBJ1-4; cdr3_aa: CASSLAGPGRNEKLFF
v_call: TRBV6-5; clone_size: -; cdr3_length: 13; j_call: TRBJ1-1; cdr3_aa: CASSFQVNTEAFF
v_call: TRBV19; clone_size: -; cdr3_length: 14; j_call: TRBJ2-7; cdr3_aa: CASSGLDSSYEQYF
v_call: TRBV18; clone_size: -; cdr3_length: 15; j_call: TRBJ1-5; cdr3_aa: CASSPGQGFDQPQHF
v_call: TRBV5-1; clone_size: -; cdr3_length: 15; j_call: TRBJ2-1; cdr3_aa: CASSSAQTLYNEQFF
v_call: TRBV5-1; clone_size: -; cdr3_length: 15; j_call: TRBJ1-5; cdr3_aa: CASSLDGGSNQPQHF
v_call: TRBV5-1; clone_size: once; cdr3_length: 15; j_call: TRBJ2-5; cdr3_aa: CASSFSGRGQETQYF
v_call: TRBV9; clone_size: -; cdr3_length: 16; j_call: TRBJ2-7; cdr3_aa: CASSPTTGASSYEQYF
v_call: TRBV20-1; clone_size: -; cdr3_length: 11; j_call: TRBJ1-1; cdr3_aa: CSAPGETEAFF
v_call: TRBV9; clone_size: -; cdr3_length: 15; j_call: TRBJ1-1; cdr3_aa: CASTRTGQPNTEAFF
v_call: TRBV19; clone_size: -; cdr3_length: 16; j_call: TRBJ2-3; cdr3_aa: CASSILLTGGLDTQYF
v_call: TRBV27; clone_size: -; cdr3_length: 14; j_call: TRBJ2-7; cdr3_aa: CASRNRNRVNEQYF
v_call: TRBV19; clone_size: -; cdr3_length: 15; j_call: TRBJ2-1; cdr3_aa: CASSMTSGSYNEQFF
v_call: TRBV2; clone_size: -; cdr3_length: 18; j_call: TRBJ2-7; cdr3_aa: CASSGRGSASASIYEQYF
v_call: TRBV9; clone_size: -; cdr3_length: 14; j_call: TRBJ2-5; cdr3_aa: CASSVAGNRQTQYF
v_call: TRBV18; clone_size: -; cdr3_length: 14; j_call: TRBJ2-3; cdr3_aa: CASSPMVREDTQYF
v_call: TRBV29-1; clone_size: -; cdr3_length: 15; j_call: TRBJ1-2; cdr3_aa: CSVTKDSAPAYGYTF
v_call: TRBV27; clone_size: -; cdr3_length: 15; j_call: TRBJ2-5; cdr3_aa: CASSFGQGIQETQYF
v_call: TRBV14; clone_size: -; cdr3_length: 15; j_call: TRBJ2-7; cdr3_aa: CASSPWTGISYEQYF
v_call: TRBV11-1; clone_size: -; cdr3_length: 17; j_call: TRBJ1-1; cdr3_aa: CASTESRTTRKWTEAFF
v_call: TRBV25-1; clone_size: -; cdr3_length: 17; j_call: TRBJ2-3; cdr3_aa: CASSELGGGASTDTQYF
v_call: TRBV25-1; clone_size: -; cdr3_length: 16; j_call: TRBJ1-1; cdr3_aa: CASSGDRPAPGTEAFF
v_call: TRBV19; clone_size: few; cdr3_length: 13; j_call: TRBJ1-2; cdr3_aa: CASSITQNYGYTF